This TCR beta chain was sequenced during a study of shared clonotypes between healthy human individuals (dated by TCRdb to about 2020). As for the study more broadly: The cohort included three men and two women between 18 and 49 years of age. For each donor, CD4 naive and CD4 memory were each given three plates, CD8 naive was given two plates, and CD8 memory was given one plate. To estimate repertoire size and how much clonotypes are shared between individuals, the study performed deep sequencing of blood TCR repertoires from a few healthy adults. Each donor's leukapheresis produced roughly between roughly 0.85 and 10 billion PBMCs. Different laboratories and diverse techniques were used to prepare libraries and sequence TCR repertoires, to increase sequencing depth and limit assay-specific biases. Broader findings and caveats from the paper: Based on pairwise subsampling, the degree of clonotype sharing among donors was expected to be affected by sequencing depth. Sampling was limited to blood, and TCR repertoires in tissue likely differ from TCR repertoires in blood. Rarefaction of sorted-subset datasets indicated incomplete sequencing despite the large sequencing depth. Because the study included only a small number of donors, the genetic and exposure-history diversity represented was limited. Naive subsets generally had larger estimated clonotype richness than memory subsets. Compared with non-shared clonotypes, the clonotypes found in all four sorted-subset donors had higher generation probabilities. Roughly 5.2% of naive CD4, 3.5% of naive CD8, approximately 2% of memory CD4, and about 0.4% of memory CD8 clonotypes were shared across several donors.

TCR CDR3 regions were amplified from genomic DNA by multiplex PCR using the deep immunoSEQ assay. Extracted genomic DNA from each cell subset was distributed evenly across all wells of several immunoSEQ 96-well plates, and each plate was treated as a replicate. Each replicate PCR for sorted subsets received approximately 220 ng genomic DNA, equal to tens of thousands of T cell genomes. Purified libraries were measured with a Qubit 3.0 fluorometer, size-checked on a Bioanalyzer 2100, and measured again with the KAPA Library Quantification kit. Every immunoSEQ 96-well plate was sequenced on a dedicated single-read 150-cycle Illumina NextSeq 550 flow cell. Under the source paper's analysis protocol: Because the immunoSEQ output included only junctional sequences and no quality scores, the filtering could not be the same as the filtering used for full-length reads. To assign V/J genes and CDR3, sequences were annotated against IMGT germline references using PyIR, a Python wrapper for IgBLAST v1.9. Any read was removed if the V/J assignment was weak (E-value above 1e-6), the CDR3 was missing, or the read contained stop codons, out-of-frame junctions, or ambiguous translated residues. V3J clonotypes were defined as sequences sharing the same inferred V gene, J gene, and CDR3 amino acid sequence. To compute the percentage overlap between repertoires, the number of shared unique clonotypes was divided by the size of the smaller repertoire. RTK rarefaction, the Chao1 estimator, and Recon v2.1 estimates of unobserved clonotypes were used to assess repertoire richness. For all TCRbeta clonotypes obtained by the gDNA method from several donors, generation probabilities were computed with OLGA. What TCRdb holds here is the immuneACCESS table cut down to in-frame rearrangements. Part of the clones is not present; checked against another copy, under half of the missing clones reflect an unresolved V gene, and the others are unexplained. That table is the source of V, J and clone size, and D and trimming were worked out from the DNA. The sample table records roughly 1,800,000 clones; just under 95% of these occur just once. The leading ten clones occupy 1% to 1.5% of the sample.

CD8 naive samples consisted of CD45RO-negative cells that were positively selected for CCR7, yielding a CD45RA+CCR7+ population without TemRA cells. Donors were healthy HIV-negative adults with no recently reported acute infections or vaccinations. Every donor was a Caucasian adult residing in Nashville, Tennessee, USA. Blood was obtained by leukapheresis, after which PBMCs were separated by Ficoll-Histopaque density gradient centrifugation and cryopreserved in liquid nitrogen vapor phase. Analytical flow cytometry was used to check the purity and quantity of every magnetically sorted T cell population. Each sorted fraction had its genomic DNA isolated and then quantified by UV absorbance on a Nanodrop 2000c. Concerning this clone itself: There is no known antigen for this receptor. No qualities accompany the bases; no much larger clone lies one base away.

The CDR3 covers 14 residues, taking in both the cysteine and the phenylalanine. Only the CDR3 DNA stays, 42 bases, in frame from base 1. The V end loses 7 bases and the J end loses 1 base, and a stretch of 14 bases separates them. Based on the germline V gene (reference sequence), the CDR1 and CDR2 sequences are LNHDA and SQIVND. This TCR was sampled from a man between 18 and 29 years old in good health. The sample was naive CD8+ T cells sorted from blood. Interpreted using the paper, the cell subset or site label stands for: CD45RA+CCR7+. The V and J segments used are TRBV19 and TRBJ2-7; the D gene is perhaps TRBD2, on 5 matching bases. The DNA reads TGTGCCAGTAAGGAGGAAACGGGTTCCTACGAGCAGTACTTC. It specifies CASKEETGSYEQYF.